Below, 13 T cell receptor beta chains from the same sample are listed, as sequenced in a study of CD8 T cells in Susac syndrome (dated by TCRdb to the late 2010s). Libraries were built with the immunoSEQ multiplex PCR assay. RNA was extracted with the RNeasy kit and 0.5 to 1 ug was reverse transcribed using random hexamers. Using fastp trimming at Q25 and MiXCR clonotype assembly, TCRdb reanalyzed the public sequencing data and kept in-frame beta chains. Rows are unified per CDR3 protein, each entry keeping the most common DNA and genes. This sample lists about 250,000 distinct CDR3 sequences; about 93% were detected once. Around 0.07% of the sample rests with the top ten. The sequenced sample was CD4+ T cells from PBMCs. These receptors were taken from a human donor with multiple sclerosis.

CDR3 bases: TGTGCCAGCAGCTTAGTCGAGGAGCTGTTTTTT. Its protein is CASSLVEELFF. The rearrangement joins TRBV7-9 to TRBJ2-2; no clear D gene. CDR1 and CDR2 from the germline V gene are SEHNR and FQNEAQ (reference sequence). V was clipped by 1 base and J by 10 bases, with 4 bases between them. This CDR3 is built from 11 residues.

The CDR3 region has the DNA TGTGCCAGCAGCTTAAGATTGGCTTTACGCGACAATGAGCAGTTCTTC. Translating gives CASSLRLALRDNEQFF. This rearrangement joins TRBV7-9 to TRBJ2-1; D is uncertain. Germline-derived CDR1 and CDR2 are SEHNR and FQNEAQ (reference sequence). The ends were cut back, 2 bases at V and 5 bases at J, with 16 bases in the middle. The CDR3 sequence is 16 residues long.

This chain links TRBV5-1 with TRBJ2-1; D is perhaps TRBD2 (6 bases). CDR1 and CDR2 (germline): SGHRS, YFSETQ. The CDR3 sequence is 15 residues long. Trimming stripped 2 bases from V and 9 bases from J, with 18 bases between. The CDR3, as DNA: TGCGCCAGCAGCTTACCCAGCGGGCTTCTGGTTGAGCAGTTCTTC. It encodes CASSLPSGLLVEQFF.

The CDR3 loop is CASSPGTSGGQGVQYF. DNA of the CDR3: TGTGCCAGCAGCCCCGGGACTAGCGGGGGGCAGGGCGTTCAGTACTTC. The chain couples TRBV5-4 to TRBJ2-4; TRBD2 matches 15 bases. From germline, CDR1 is SGHNT and CDR2 YYREEE (reference sequence). The CDR3 sequence is 16 residues long. Losses at the gene ends were 4 bases for V and 11 bases for J; bases not matched to a gene: 10. Supplemented by reference TRBV5-4 and TRBJ2-4, the full variable domain reads ETGVTQSPTHLIKTRGQQVTLRCSSQSGHNTVSWYQQALGQGPQFIFQYYREEENGRGNFPPRFSGLQFPNYSSELNVNALELDDSALYLCASSPGTSGGQGVQYFGAGTRLSVL.

The sample holds one count of this clonotype. V usage is TRBV7-9 and J usage is TRBJ1-2, with TRBD1 identical over 8 bases. Trimming removed 4 bases from V and 0 bases from J; junction bases left unmatched: 7. CDR1 SEHNR and CDR2 FQNEAQ come from the germline V gene (reference sequence). The CDR3 sequence is 16 residues long. The CDR3 is CASSSTRTGSNYGYTF. DNA of the CDR3: TGTGCCAGCAGCTCAACTCGGACAGGGTCTAACTATGGCTACACCTTC. Full variable domain (outside the CDR3, taken from reference TRBV7-9 and TRBJ1-2): DTGVSQNPRHKITKRGQNVTFRCDPISEHNRLYWYRQTLGQGPEFLTYFQNEAQLEKSRLLSDRFSAERPKGSFSTLEIQRTEQGDSAMYLCASSSTRTGSNYGYTFGSGTRLTVV.

The V call is TRBV6-1, the J call TRBJ1-2; no definite D call. The CDR3 runs 15 residues. V was clipped by 1 base and J by 6 bases, with 15 bases between them. The germline gives CDR1 MNHNS, CDR2 SASEGT. CDR3 sequence reads: CASSEGVGILDGYTF. In nucleotides, the CDR3 is TGTGCCAGCAGTGAAGGGGTGGGGATCTTGGATGGCTACACCTTC.

The chain couples TRBV2 to TRBJ2-5, with a weak D call TRBD1 (6 bases). V was shortened by 3 bases and J by 2 bases, with 13 bases between the two germline ends. The length of the CDR3 is 15 residues. Germline V gives CDR1 SNHLY, CDR2 FYNNEI. The CDR3 region has the DNA TGTGCCAGCAGTGACAGGGGCCGACCTCAAGAGACCCAGTACTTC. Encoded protein: CASSDRGRPQETQYF.

The J gene is TRBJ2-3, the V gene TRBV5-4; 9 positions match TRBD2. From germline, CDR1 is SGHNT and CDR2 YYREEE (reference sequence). Trimming cost V 0 bases and J 0 bases; bases outside gene matches: 2. The CDR3 is 16 amino acids. The CDR3 DNA reads TGTGCCAGCAGCTTGGAGGCGGGGGGGAGCACAGATACGCAGTATTTT. Its translation: CASSLEAGGSTDTQYF.

This chain links TRBV30 with TRBJ1-2; 8 positions match TRBD1. The V and J ends lost 4 bases and 5 bases, in that order; junction bases with no gene match: 3. CDR1 and CDR2 from the germline V gene are GTSNPN and SVGIG (reference sequence). The CDR3 loop spans 12 amino acids. Here the CDR3 DNA reads TGTGCCTGGATGCGACAGGGGTATGGCTACACCTTC. Residues: CAWMRQGYGYTF. The full variable domain, rest sourced from reference TRBV30 and TRBJ1-2, is SQTIHQWPATLVQPVGSPLSLECTVEGTSNPNLYWYRQAAGRGLQLLFYSVGIGQISSEVPQNLSASRPQDRQFILSSKKLLLSDSGFYLCAWMRQGYGYTFGSGTRLTVV.

J is TRBJ2-2 and V is TRBV5-4; D gene ambiguous. The CDR3 has 15 amino acids. V lost 3 bases to trimming and J lost 1 base, with 10 bases between them. Germline lookup yields CDR1 SGHNT and CDR2 YYREEE (reference sequence). This chain's CDR3 is CASSSPPWNTGELFF. CDR3 DNA sequence: TGTGCCAGCAGCTCCCCTCCTTGGAACACCGGGGAGCTGTTTTTT.

The genes are TRBV11-2 and TRBJ2-5, with TRBD1 matching over 7 bases. V shed 5 bases and J 5 bases; nucleotides not matched to a gene: 8. Germline V gene data show CDR1 as SGHAT and CDR2 as FQNNGV. The length of the CDR3 is 14 residues. Here the CDR3 DNA reads TGTGCCAGCAGCCCCAGGGGGTTGGGGGAGACCCAGTACTTC. Its protein is CASSPRGLGETQYF.

The J gene is TRBJ2-6, the V gene TRBV7-7; D gene ambiguous. The CDR3 has 17 residues. From germline, CDR1 is SSHAT and CDR2 FNYEAQ (reference sequence). The V and J ends lost 5 bases and 0 bases respectively, with 14 bases between them. The CDR3 DNA reads as TGTGCCAGCAGCCTAAGGGCGCCGGGCTCTGGGGCCAACGTCCTGACTTTC. Protein sequence: CASSLRAPGSGANVLTF.

This clonotype was detected once. This chain joins TRBV19 and TRBJ2-3; 7 nucleotides match TRBD1. V gave up 6 bases and J gave up 0 bases; unmatched junction bases: 6. Germline V gene data show CDR1 as LNHDA and CDR2 as SQIVND (reference sequence). The CDR3 extends over 15 amino acids. CDR3 sequence: CASSPRGLSTDTQYF. The CDR3, as DNA: TGTGCCAGTAGCCCTAGGGGGCTTAGCACAGATACGCAGTATTTT.